Listed below are T cell receptor beta chains from one sample, sequenced in a study of cytomegalovirus exposure and HLA in healthy donors. Profiling relied on immunoSEQ multiplex PCR, and the TCRdb table lists in-frame clones only, not all of them. The sample holds 90,000 or so clones, over 75% seen once. Specimen: PBMCs. These receptors all stem from a boy aged 5-17 years in good health and CMV-seronegative. Both conserved end residues are part of each CDR3. Fields, in order: J gene, V gene, D gene, clone size, CDR3 protein, CDR3 DNA. A D gene is named only where the DNA matches it firmly. A clone size is listed for some rows: how often the clone was seen (once, few, many), or a class if it is expanded.

TRBJ2-1,TRBV2,TRBD2,.,CASKGLAGAGEQFF,TGTGCCAGCAAAGGACTAGCGGGAGCTGGTGAGCAGTTCTTC
TRBJ1-2,TRBV5-6,.,.,CASSLGPGSGYTF,TGTGCCAGCAGCTTGGGGCCAGGTTCCGGCTACACCTTC
TRBJ1-5,TRBV28,.,.,CASSGTEVQPQHF,TGTGCCAGCAGTGGGACTGAGGTACAGCCCCAGCATTTT
TRBJ1-2,TRBV28,.,.,CASSLSGTFGYTF,TGTGCCAGCAGTTTATCAGGGACTTTCGGCTACACCTTC
TRBJ1-2,TRBV5-1,.,.,CASSYEVTANYGYTF,TGCGCCAGCAGCTACGAGGTCACGGCGAACTATGGCTACACCTTC
TRBJ2-7,TRBV29-1,.,once,CSVELETGFSYEQYF,TGCAGCGTTGAATTAGAGACAGGTTTCTCCTACGAGCAGTACTTC
TRBJ2-1,TRBV9,.,.,CASSTSLPGQDNEQFF,TGTGCCAGCAGCACATCCTTACCGGGACAAGACAATGAGCAGTTCTTC
TRBJ2-5,TRBV30,.,.,CAWRPTGGWAYF,TGTGCCTGGAGACCTACGGGCGGGTGGGCGTACTTC
TRBJ2-1,TRBV5-4,TRBD2,.,CASSVTGTSNNEQFF,TGTGCCAGCAGCGTAACCGGGACTAGCAACAATGAGCAGTTCTTC
TRBJ2-7,TRBV30,.,.,CAVLQGLSPYEQYF,TGTGCCGTACTCCAGGGGTTGTCCCCCTACGAGCAGTACTTC
TRBJ2-4,TRBV18,TRBD1,once,CASSPPGQKNIQYF,TGTGCCAGCTCACCACCGGGACAGAAAAACATTCAGTACTTC
TRBJ2-3,TRBV29-1,TRBD2,.,CSVDKVGLAVTSTDTQYF,TGCAGCGTTGACAAAGTGGGACTAGCGGTAACTAGCACAGATACGCAGTATTTT
TRBJ1-2,TRBV2,.,.,CASSVNYYGYTF,TGTGCCAGCAGTGTTAATTATTATGGCTACACCTTC
TRBJ2-1,TRBV30,TRBD2,.,CAWAGLAGSGQFF,TGTGCCTGGGCCGGACTAGCGGGGTCGGGGCAGTTCTTC
TRBJ2-7,TRBV19,.,.,CASSSQGAEQYF,TGTGCCAGTAGTAGCCAGGGCGCCGAGCAGTACTTC
TRBJ1-1,TRBV28,TRBD1,.,CASSPMSGGSKNAFF,TGTGCCAGCAGCCCTATGTCAGGGGGGTCAAAGAACGCTTTCTTT
TRBJ1-1,TRBV7-8,.,.,CAGGDGENTEAFF,TGTGCCGGGGGGGACGGAGAGAACACTGAAGCTTTCTTT
TRBJ2-5,TRBV7-9,TRBD2,.,CASSHGLAGGLMETQYF,TGTGCCAGCAGTCACGGACTAGCGGGGGGGTTAATGGAGACCCAGTACTTC
TRBJ1-5,TRBV9,.,.,CASSVGLGNQPQHF,TGTGCCAGCAGCGTAGGACTGGGCAATCAGCCCCAGCATTTT
TRBJ1-1,TRBV7-3,.,.,CASSLEVNTEAFF,TGTGCCAGCAGCTTAGAGGTCAACACTGAAGCTTTCTTT
TRBJ1-2,TRBV29-1,.,.,CSVAFGKLDYGYTF,TGCAGCGTTGCTTTCGGTAAACTAGACTATGGCTACACCTTC
TRBJ1-1,TRBV6-5,.,.,CASSYRTAGRRAEAFF,TGTGCCAGCAGTTATAGAACCGCGGGGAGGAGAGCTGAAGCTTTCTTT
TRBJ2-7,TRBV28,.,.,CASARGEQYF,TGTGCCAGCGCTCGCGGCGAGCAGTACTTC
TRBJ2-3,TRBV7-2,.,.,CASSLGRTSTDTQYF,TGTGCCAGCAGCTTAGGGAGGACCAGCACAGATACGCAGTATTTT
TRBJ2-1,TRBV29-1,.,.,CSVEGTPGGTLNEQFF,TGCAGCGTTGAGGGTACGCCTGGGGGCACCCTCAATGAGCAGTTCTTC
TRBJ1-5,TRBV7-2,TRBD1,.,CASSFTGAQPQHF,TGTGCCAGCAGCTTCACAGGGGCCCAGCCCCAGCATTTT
TRBJ2-7,TRBV13,TRBD2,.,CASSHTGTSGSYEQYF,TGTGCCAGCAGCCATACCGGGACTAGCGGATCCTACGAGCAGTACTTC
TRBJ1-1,TRBV11-2,TRBD1,.,CASTGQGEAFF,TGTGCCAGCACCGGACAGGGAGAAGCTTTCTTT
TRBJ1-4,TRBV6-1,.,.,CASSLFPAANEKLFF,TGTGCCAGCAGTCTCTTCCCGGCGGCTAATGAAAAACTGTTTTTT
TRBJ1-2,TRBV29-1,TRBD1,.,CSVPWGQGRYTF,TGCAGCGTTCCTTGGGGACAGGGTCGCTACACCTTC
TRBJ2-1,TRBV5-4,TRBD1,.,CASSFTGGAGNEQFF,TGTGCCAGCAGCTTCACAGGGGGCGCGGGGAATGAGCAGTTCTTC
TRBJ2-7,TRBV7-6,TRBD2,few,CASSLAGLAGGMIEQYF,TGTGCCAGCAGCTTAGCCGGTCTAGCGGGAGGTATGATCGAGCAGTACTTC
TRBJ1-3,TRBV25-1,.,.,CASSRGSGNTIYF,TGTGCCAGCAGTAGGGGTTCTGGAAACACCATATATTTT
TRBJ2-7,TRBV10-1,.,.,CASKTGSSYEQYF,TGCGCCAGCAAAACCGGGTCCTCCTACGAGCAGTACTTC
TRBJ2-5,TRBV7-3,.,.,CASSSSAGNQETQYF,TGTGCCAGCAGCTCCTCCGCGGGGAACCAAGAGACCCAGTACTTC
TRBJ2-5,TRBV30,TRBD2,.,CAWSPSLLAGTIYF,TGTGCCTGGAGTCCAAGCTTACTAGCGGGGACCATTTACTTC
TRBJ2-1,TRBV25-1,TRBD2,.,CASRLGKRDLNNEQFF,TGTGCCAGCCGTCTTGGCAAGCGGGACTTAAACAATGAGCAGTTCTTC
TRBJ1-2,TRBV4-3,.,few,CASSQDHGALAYGYTF,TGCGCCAGCAGCCAAGATCACGGAGCATTAGCCTATGGCTACACCTTC
TRBJ2-1,TRBV4-3,TRBD2,few,CASSQDGRFNEQFF,TGCGCCAGCAGCCAAGACGGGAGGTTCAATGAGCAGTTCTTC
TRBJ1-5,TRBV5-6,TRBD1,.,CASNNRDRDQPQHF,TGTGCCAGCAACAACCGGGACAGGGATCAGCCCCAGCATTTT
TRBJ2-5,TRBV14,.,.,CASSKVEETQYF,TGTGCCAGCAGCAAGGTGGAGGAGACCCAGTACTTC
TRBJ2-1,TRBV30,TRBD1,.,CAWSRDRGYNEQFF,TGTGCCTGGAGCCGGGACAGGGGTTACAATGAGCAGTTCTTC
TRBJ1-5,TRBV6-1,.,.,CASSELRGQHF,TGTGCCAGCAGTGAACTGCGGGGGCAGCATTTT
TRBJ1-2,TRBV6-1,TRBD1,few,CASTRGYGYTF,TGTGCCAGCACCAGGGGGTATGGCTACACCTTC
TRBJ1-3,TRBV6-1,TRBD1,.,CASPGQGARGNTIYF,TGTGCCAGCCCTGGACAGGGGGCGAGAGGAAACACCATATATTTT
TRBJ1-2,TRBV28,.,once,CASSLNNRYGYTF,TGTGCCAGCAGTTTGAACAATCGCTATGGCTACACCTTC
TRBJ2-7,TRBV7-2,.,.,CASSPAGRSYEQYF,TGTGCCAGCAGCCCGGCGGGGAGATCCTACGAGCAGTACTTC
TRBJ1-1,TRBV7-3,.,.,CASSLGAMNTEAFF,TGTGCCAGCAGCTTAGGGGCTATGAACACTGAAGCTTTCTTT
TRBJ2-2,TRBV5-4,TRBD2,.,CASSSGGSGRAGELFF,TGTGCCAGCAGCTCTGGGGGTAGCGGGAGGGCCGGGGAGCTGTTTTTT
TRBJ1-6,TRBV7-9,.,few,CASSLLRGASNSPLHF,TGTGCCAGCAGCTTACTCAGGGGCGCCTCTAATTCACCCCTCCACTTT
TRBJ1-5,TRBV18,.,.,CASSQDIGEQPQHF,TGTGCCAGCTCACAAGACATAGGTGAACAGCCCCAGCATTTT
TRBJ2-2,TRBV7-3,.,.,CASSLPSSTGELFF,TGTGCCAGCAGTCTCCCATCGAGCACCGGGGAGCTGTTTTTT
TRBJ1-1,TRBV18,.,.,CASSPSLGNTEAFF,TGTGCCAGCTCACCATCTCTAGGGAACACTGAAGCTTTCTTT